This T cell receptor (beta chain) appears in the sequencing data of a study of Ad26.COV2.S vaccination and SARS-CoV-2 variants. Study summary: Intramuscular Ad26.COV2.S at 5x10^10 or 1x10^11 viral particles. The study, taken as a whole, reports: Substantial response breadth was reportedly seen for spike-specific CD8+ and CD4+ T cells after vaccination.

Some clones are missing from TCRdb's copy, which holds only in-frame ones; the method was immunoSEQ multiplex PCR. The sample lists about 680,000 clones; approximately 88% were seen once. Documented treatment: 15 to 20 received Ad26.COV2.S at low or high dose, single or two shots; 5 received placebo; per-sample allocation not given. The investigators took samples on day 63 after the first vaccine or placebo injection. Germline-derived CDR1 and CDR2 are KGHSH and LQKENI. After removal of 5 bases from V and 2 bases from J, the junction contained 5 bases not matched to a gene. The CDR3 is made up of 15 amino acids. Details on this clone: Its antigen is as yet unknown.

This sequence joins TRBV18 and TRBJ1-4; 7 bases fit TRBD1. The specimen was peripheral blood, collected in a trial of Ad26.COV2.S vaccine versus placebo. The receptor was derived from a person aged 18-65 years who received the Ad26.COV2.S COVID-19 vaccine or a placebo. DNA for the CDR3: TGTGCCAGCTCATCTGACAGGGCTACTAATGAAAAACTGTTTTTT. The encoded protein is CASSSDRATNEKLFF.